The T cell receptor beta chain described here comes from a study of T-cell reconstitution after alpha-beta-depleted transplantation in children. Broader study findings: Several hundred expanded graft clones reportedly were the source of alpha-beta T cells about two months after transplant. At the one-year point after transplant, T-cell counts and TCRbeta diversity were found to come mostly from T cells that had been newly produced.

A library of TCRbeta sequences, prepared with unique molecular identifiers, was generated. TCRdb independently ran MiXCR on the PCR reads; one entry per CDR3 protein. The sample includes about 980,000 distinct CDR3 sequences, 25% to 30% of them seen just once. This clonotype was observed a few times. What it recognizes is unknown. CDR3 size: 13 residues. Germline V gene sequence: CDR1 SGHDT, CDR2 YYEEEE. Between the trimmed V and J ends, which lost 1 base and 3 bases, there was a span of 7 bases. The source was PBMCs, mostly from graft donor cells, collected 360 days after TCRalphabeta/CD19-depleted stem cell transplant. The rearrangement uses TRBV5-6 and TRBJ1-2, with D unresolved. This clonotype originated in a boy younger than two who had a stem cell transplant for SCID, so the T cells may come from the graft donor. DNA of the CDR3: TGTGCCAGCAGCTTGACAGTCTACTATGGCTACACCTTC. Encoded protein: CASSLTVYYGYTF.